This TCR beta chain was recovered during a study of regulatory T cells in long-lasting Graves disease. The time point is: newly diagnosed GD, antithyroid drugs for less than 3 months. Generation of the TCR library employed RNA extracted from PBMCs. The germline gives CDR1 DFQATT, CDR2 SNEGSKA (reference sequence). V dropped 6 bases and J dropped 3 bases, with 11 bases sitting between them. The CDR3 extends over 12 amino acids. This clonotype has more than one count but fewer than ten. Library construction for TCR beta used iRepertoire HTBI primers and Arm-PCR of CDR3 regions. Each CDR3 protein gets one entry after TCRdb re-called the multiplex PCR reads with MiXCR. The sample includes approximately 300,000 distinct CDR3 sequences, 18% of them seen just once.

The input for sequencing was peripheral blood mononuclear cells (PBMCs), taken at new diagnosis, from a patient treated with antithyroid drugs. V usage is TRBV20-1 and J usage is TRBJ1-2; D is ambiguous. This sequence was found in a female donor with Graves disease. The CDR3, as DNA: TGCAGTGCGGCCGAGCGGGACTATGGCTACACCTTC. Encoded protein: CSAAERDYGYTF.